Included here is one TCR beta chain sequence, with context. Original data processing: Reference gene primer amplification gave estimated nucleated cell counts. Here immunoSEQ multiplex PCR was the method, and the copy in TCRdb shows in-frame clones only, minus some. The D gene and trimming were derived from the DNA, and the V and J assignments and clone size from that table. The sample includes roughly 140,000 clones, around four fifths of them seen just once. This entry comes from a study of blood T cell repertoires in COVID-19. Study-level background: Spain, Italy and the United States supplied samples that represented acute and convalescent COVID-19. The cDNA or gDNA used as material had been derived from T cells, B-cell-depleted T cells, or PBMCs.

Trimming cost V 7 bases and J 7 bases; bases outside gene matches: 9. The CDR3 sequence is 14 residues long. Germline assignment: CDR1 MDHEN and CDR2 SYDVKM. The gene calls are TRBV28 and TRBJ1-4; 7 bases match TRBD1. The receptor's source is a human donor in a cohort sampled during active COVID-19. Sequencing was done on a sample of peripheral blood. Written as DNA, the CDR3 is TGTGCCAGCACTCTCAGACAGGGTTTTGAAAAACTGTTTTTT. Protein sequence: CASTLRQGFEKLFF.